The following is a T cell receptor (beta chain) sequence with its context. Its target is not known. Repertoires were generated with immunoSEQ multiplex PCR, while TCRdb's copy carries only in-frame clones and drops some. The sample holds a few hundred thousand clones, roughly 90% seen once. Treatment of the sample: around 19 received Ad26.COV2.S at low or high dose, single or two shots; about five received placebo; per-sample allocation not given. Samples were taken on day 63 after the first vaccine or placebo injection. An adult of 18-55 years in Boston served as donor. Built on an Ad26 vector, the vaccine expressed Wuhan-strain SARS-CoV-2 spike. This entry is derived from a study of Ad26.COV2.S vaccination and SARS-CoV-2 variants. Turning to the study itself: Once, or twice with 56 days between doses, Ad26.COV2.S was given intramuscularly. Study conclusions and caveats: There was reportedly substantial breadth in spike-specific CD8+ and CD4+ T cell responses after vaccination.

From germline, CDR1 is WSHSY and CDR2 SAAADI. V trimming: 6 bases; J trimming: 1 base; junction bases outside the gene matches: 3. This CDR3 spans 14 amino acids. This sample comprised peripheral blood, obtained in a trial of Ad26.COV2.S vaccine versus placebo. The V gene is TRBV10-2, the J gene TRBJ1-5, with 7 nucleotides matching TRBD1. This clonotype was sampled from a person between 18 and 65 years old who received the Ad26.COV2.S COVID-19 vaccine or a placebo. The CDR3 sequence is CASSSGQSNQPQHF. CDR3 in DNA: TGCGCCAGCAGCTCGGGACAGAGCAATCAGCCCCAGCATTTT.